Shown below are 17 T cell receptor beta chains from a single sample sequenced in a study of T-cell reconstitution after alpha-beta-depleted transplantation in children. During its preparation, the TCRbeta library received unique molecular identifiers. Using its own MiXCR run on the PCR reads, TCRdb lists one record per CDR3 protein. The sample yields about a million distinct CDR3 sequences, around 30% seen once. This sample comprised PBMCs, mostly from graft donor cells, obtained 360 days after TCRalphabeta/CD19-depleted stem cell transplant. The source of these receptors is a boy younger than two who had a stem cell transplant for SCID, so the T cells may come from the graft donor.

This clonotype was counted between two and nine times. The V and J genes are TRBV3-1 and TRBJ2-3; 10 bases align to TRBD2. After removal of 1 base from V and 1 base from J, the junction contained 2 bases not matched to a gene. The CDR3 runs to 16 residues. Germline CDR1 LGHDT, CDR2 YNNKEL (reference sequence). The CDR3 loop reads CASSQGGLAGTDTQYF. The CDR3 nucleotides are TGTGCCAGCAGCCAAGGTGGACTAGCGGGCACAGATACGCAGTATTTT.

The chain links TRBV27 to TRBJ2-5, with TRBD1 identical over 7 bases. V dropped 3 bases and J dropped 4; count of bases not matched to a gene: 2. The CDR3 covers 13 residues. CDR1 MNHEY and CDR2 SMNVEV come from the germline V gene (reference sequence). CDR3 loop: CASSLTGPETQYF. Written as DNA, the CDR3 is TGTGCCAGCAGTTTGACAGGGCCAGAGACCCAGTACTTC.

This clonotype occurred a few times. CDR3 residues: CASSPLDRVGQYF. CDR3 coding DNA: TGTGCCAGCTCACCACTAGACAGGGTCGGGCAGTACTTC. The V and J genes are TRBV18 and TRBJ2-7, with 7 bases aligning to TRBD1. The junction had 6 bases not matched to a gene; V was cut back by 1 base and J by 9 bases. Looked up from germline, CDR1 is KGHSH and CDR2 is LQKENI. CDR3 length: 13 amino acids.

The chain combines TRBV24-1 with TRBJ2-1; either TRBD1 or TRBD2 may fit D (6 bases each). The V end lost 3 bases, the J end lost 6 bases, and 11 bases lay between the germline ends. CDR3 size: 14 residues. Germline V gives CDR1 KGHDR, CDR2 SFDVKD. CDR3 amino acids: CATSDPGGPNEQFF. CDR3 bases: TGTGCCACCAGTGATCCCGGGGGCCCCAATGAGCAGTTCTTC.

V and J are TRBV11-2 and TRBJ2-1; the D gene is possibly TRBD2 (6 bases). V gave up 1 base and J gave up 8 bases, with 15 bases separating them. The CDR3 has 15 amino acids. Germline assignment: CDR1 SGHAT and CDR2 FQNNGV. The CDR3 region is CASSLGRDSGHEQFF. The CDR3 nucleotides are TGTGCCAGCAGCTTAGGGAGGGACTCCGGACATGAGCAGTTCTTC.

This clonotype was detected only a few times. V is TRBV20-1 and J is TRBJ1-1; the D gene is possibly TRBD1 (6 bases). This CDR3 has 15 residues. Germline CDR1 reads DFQATT; CDR2 reads SNEGSKA (reference sequence). The germline V and J ends were trimmed by 0 bases and 1 base, with 12 bases remaining between them. The CDR3 region has the DNA TGCAGTGCTAGAGAGGGGGGCTATAAGAACACTGAAGCTTTCTTT. Encoded protein: CSAREGGYKNTEAFF.

The chain carries TRBV29-1 and TRBJ2-1, with D possibly matching TRBD1 (6 bases). CDR1 is SQVTM, CDR2 ANQGSEA, per germline. Between the trimmed V and J ends, which lost 3 bases and 0 bases, there was a span of 21 bases. The CDR3 length is 18 residues. DNA for the CDR3: TGCAGCGTTGAGCGGACAGCCAACGCTATTCCCTCCTACAATGAGCAGTTCTTC. Its translation is CSVERTANAIPSYNEQFF.

The count of this clonotype is one. The rearrangement joins TRBV7-8 to TRBJ2-2; weak D call: TRBD2 (7 bases). V was cut by 1 base and J by 4 bases, with 16 bases left in between. CDR1 and CDR2 from the germline V gene are SGHVS and FQNEAQ. The CDR3 is 17 residues long. CDR3 DNA: TGTGCCAGCAGCTTAGTCTCCGGGGGGCGGTCCACCGGGGAGCTGTTTTTT. Protein product: CASSLVSGGRSTGELFF.

This clonotype occurred a few times. This rearrangement joins TRBV15 to TRBJ2-1; D may be TRBD2 (5 bases). The V gene lost 0 bases and the J gene lost 0 bases, with 6 bases spanning the gap. This CDR3 has 15 residues. Germline loops: CDR1 LNHNV, CDR2 YYDKDF (reference sequence). This chain's CDR3 is CATSRERGSYNEQFF. Written as DNA, the CDR3 is TGTGCCACCAGCAGAGAACGGGGCTCCTACAATGAGCAGTTCTTC.

The sample holds a few counts of this clonotype. The chain has TRBV3-1 and TRBJ2-7; 7 positions match TRBD1. Germline values: CDR1 LGHDT, CDR2 YNNKEL (reference sequence). This CDR3 contains 11 residues. V shed 6 bases, J shed 6 bases, and the junction held 2 bases outside the gene matches. CDR3 sequence: CASRQGPEQYF. CDR3 nucleotide sequence: TGTGCCAGCAGACAGGGGCCCGAGCAGTACTTC.

The chain is built from TRBV28 and TRBJ2-7; D gene unclear. Germline V lookup: CDR1 MDHEN, CDR2 SYDVKM. The ends were cut back, 5 bases at V and 1 base at J, with 15 bases in the middle. This CDR3 comprises 15 residues. CDR3 nucleotide sequence: TGTGCCAGCAGTCAAGAGTCTACACTTTCCTACGAGCAGTACTTC. This encodes CASSQESTLSYEQYF. The complete variable domain, with remaining parts taken from reference TRBV28 and TRBJ2-7, reads DVKVTQSSRYLVKRTGEKVFLECVQDMDHENMFWYRQDPGLGLRLIYFSYDVKMKEKGDIPEGYSVSREKKERFSLILESASTNQTSMYLCASSQESTLSYEQYFGPGTRLTVT.

Only a few counts were recorded for this clonotype. V is TRBV12-3 or TRBV12-4 and J is TRBJ2-7; 7 positions agree with TRBD1. The CDR3 has 16 amino acids. J was trimmed by 4 bases and V by 6 bases; bases with no gene match: 15. The DNA of the CDR3 is TGTGCCAGCAGCTTGAGTACAGGGGTTTTCCTATACGAGCAGTACTTC. Encoded protein: CASSLSTGVFLYEQYF.

The chain joins TRBV5-1 to TRBJ2-3, with D unclear. The CDR3 runs to 14 residues. CDR1 is SGHRS and CDR2 is YFSETQ in the germline V gene. Trimming removed 5 bases at V and 5 bases at J, with 15 bases between. Here the CDR3 reads CASRPNPPQDTQYF. CDR3 DNA: TGCGCCAGCAGACCGAATCCCCCCCAAGATACGCAGTATTTT.

This sequence joins TRBV3-1 and TRBJ2-3; no definite D call. The CDR3 consists of 16 residues. V gave up 1 base and J gave up 0 bases, with 11 bases separating them. CDR1 and CDR2 (germline): LGHDT, YNNKEL (reference sequence). For the CDR3, the DNA is TGTGCCAGCAGCCAAGCTTTAGAGTCTAGCACAGATACGCAGTATTTT. This gives the protein CASSQALESSTDTQYF.

This rearrangement joins TRBV12-3 or TRBV12-4 to TRBJ1-5; no clear D gene. V was trimmed by 3 bases and J by 5 bases, leaving 20 bases between them. This CDR3 region has 17 residues. This chain's CDR3 is CASSFYRMGYRDQPQHF. In DNA, the CDR3 is TGTGCCAGCAGTTTCTACCGAATGGGGTATAGGGATCAGCCCCAGCATTTT.

The chain uses TRBV5-1 and TRBJ2-7, with 7 bases matching TRBD1. The CDR3 sequence is 16 residues long. In germline, CDR1 is SGHRS, CDR2 YFSETQ. The V segment lost 0 bases and the J segment 2 bases; nucleotides outside the gene matches: 8. The CDR3 reads CASSLDGTAPTYEQYF. The CDR3 DNA is TGCGCCAGCAGCTTGGACGGGACAGCGCCTACCTACGAGCAGTACTTC.

This clonotype came up a few times. This chain connects TRBV10-3 to TRBJ2-4; D may be TRBD1 (7 bases). The ends were cut back, 3 bases at V and 6 bases at J, with 15 bases in the middle. This CDR3 has 15 amino acids. Germline-derived CDR1 and CDR2 are ENHRY and SYGVKD. The CDR3 nucleotides read TGTGCCATCAGTGATGGGGGGACAGCGCTAAACATTCAGTACTTC. Residues: CAISDGGTALNIQYF.